Following are 30 T cell receptor beta chains from one sample sequenced in a study of T cells after yellow fever vaccination. TCRdb independently ran MiXCR on the 5' RACE reads; one entry per CDR3 protein. The sample has more than 75,000 distinct CDR3 sequences, under 9% seen once. The sample was CD8+ T cells not binding an NS4B(214-222) dextramer, sorted from PBMCs, taken around 15 days after the first yellow fever vaccination. Source of these receptors: a man younger than 35 who received the YFV17D yellow fever vaccine.

This clonotype was counted only a few times. In DNA form, the CDR3 reads TGTGCAACAGGGGGGGGAAACATTCAGTACTTC. It codes for CATGGGNIQYF. The V gene is TRBV10-3, the J gene TRBJ2-4; D possibly corresponds to TRBD1 (8 bases). This CDR3 has 11 amino acids. Germline CDR1 is ENHRY and CDR2 is SYGVKD.

The V gene is TRBV5-6, the J gene TRBJ2-1; no definite D call. The germline V and J ends were trimmed by 5 bases and 10 bases, with 16 bases remaining between them. The CDR3 runs to 13 residues. Germline V gene data show CDR1 as SGHDT and CDR2 as YYEEEE. CDR3: CASSQGRNEEQFF. Written as DNA, the CDR3 is TGTGCCAGCAGTCAAGGTAGGAATGAGGAGCAGTTCTTC.

This clonotype was picked up a small number of times. The chain recombines TRBV11-2 with TRBJ2-3; 7 positions agree with TRBD2. The J segment lost 5 bases and the V segment lost 4 bases, leaving 9 bases of the junction unmatched. The CDR3 length is 15 residues. Germline CDR1 reads SGHAT; CDR2 reads FQNNGV. CDR3 in DNA: TGTGCCAGCAGCTCTCTATCGGGAGGCAGAGATACGCAGTATTTT. Amino acids: CASSSLSGGRDTQYF.

The chain is built from TRBV7-6 and TRBJ2-2, with 7 positions matching TRBD2. With 5 bases clipped from V and 3 bases from J, the junction kept 12 bases outside the gene matches. The CDR3 is 17 amino acids. CDR1 is SGHVS and CDR2 is FNYEAQ in the germline V gene. The CDR3 DNA follows: TGTGCCAGCAGCGCCCCCCCCAGCGGGGACTACACCGGGGAGCTGTTTTTT. This sequence encodes CASSAPPSGDYTGELFF.

This clonotype showed up just a few times. This chain links TRBV12-3 or TRBV12-4 with TRBJ2-3, with 14 bases that match TRBD2. This CDR3 comprises 17 residues. Losses at the gene ends were 6 bases for V and 4 bases for J; bases not matched to a gene: 9. The CDR3 is CASSRTGLAGGPDTQYF. CDR3 bases: TGTGCCAGCAGCCGAACCGGACTAGCGGGGGGACCAGATACGCAGTATTTT.

V and J are TRBV5-1 and TRBJ2-5; 9 bases are shared with TRBD2. Germline trimming cut 7 bases from V and 5 bases from J; bases unmatched to any gene: 24. The CDR3 extends over 19 amino acids. In germline, CDR1 is SGHRS, CDR2 YFSETQ. The DNA of the CDR3 is TGCGCCAGCTCCCGGCGGGGGGGACCATCGGGAGTCGGGGGTGAGACCCAGTACTTC. Translating it yields CASSRRGGPSGVGGETQYF.

This clonotype was recorded a few times. This chain joins TRBV19 and TRBJ2-3; 7 nucleotides align to TRBD2. The CDR3 has 14 amino acids. V was clipped by 3 bases and J by 4 bases; unmatched bases: 4. Germline V lookup: CDR1 LNHDA, CDR2 SQIVND (reference sequence). Here the CDR3 reads CASSMGRVPDTQYF. The DNA for the CDR3 is TGTGCCAGTAGTATGGGGAGGGTCCCAGATACGCAGTATTTT.

This rearrangement joins TRBV29-1 to TRBJ2-2; D possibly uses TRBD1 or TRBD2 (5 bases each). The CDR3 length is 13 residues. The germline gives CDR1 SQVTM, CDR2 ANQGSEA. Deletions cut 4 bases from V and 0 bases from J, with 6 bases between. CDR3 protein: CSVAGPNTGELFF. CDR3 coding DNA: TGCAGCGTTGCGGGGCCGAACACCGGGGAGCTGTTTTTT.

V and J are TRBV19 and TRBJ1-2; no clear D. Between the trimmed V and J ends, which lost 4 bases and 0 bases, there was a span of 9 bases. CDR1 LNHDA and CDR2 SQIVND come from the germline V gene (reference sequence). The CDR3 has 14 residues. CDR3 in amino acids: CASSTFGANYGYTF. The CDR3, as DNA: TGTGCCAGTAGTACCTTCGGGGCTAACTATGGCTACACCTTC.

This chain links TRBV30 with TRBJ2-7; TRBD2 might be the D (5 bases). CDR1 and CDR2 from the germline V gene are GTSNPN and SVGIG (reference sequence). This CDR3 has 13 amino acids. V lost 2 bases and J lost 2, with 10 bases in between. CDR3 bases: TGTGCCTGGAGTCTAGCTCACCCCTACGAGCAGTACTTC. Its translation is CAWSLAHPYEQYF.

This clonotype was seen more than once but under ten times. The V gene is TRBV25-1, the J gene TRBJ1-5; 8 nucleotides agree with TRBD1. Unmatched junction bases numbered 3, after V lost 4 bases and J lost 1 base. Germline CDR1 MGHDK, CDR2 SYGVNS. This CDR3 has 15 amino acids. The CDR3 nucleotides read TGTGCCAGCAGTGCCGACAGGGGAAGCAATCAGCCCCAGCATTTT. It specifies CASSADRGSNQPQHF. The full variable domain, in which reference TRBV25-1 and TRBJ1-5 provide the parts outside the CDR3, is EADIYQTPRYLVIGTGKKITLECSQTMGHDKMYWYQQDPGMELHLIHYSYGVNSTEKGDLSSESTVSRIRTEHFPLTLESARPSHTSQYLCASSADRGSNQPQHFGDGTRLSIL.

This clonotype was seen many times. V usage is TRBV4-1 and J usage is TRBJ2-1; D not certain. This CDR3 has 14 amino acids. With 1 base removed from V and 3 bases from J, the gap between germline ends came to 7 bases. Germline V gene sequence: CDR1 MGHRA, CDR2 YSYEKL. The DNA for the CDR3 is TGCGCCAGCAGCCAAGGGACCATCTACAATGAGCAGTTCTTC. Its translation: CASSQGTIYNEQFF.

With regard to this clonotype: The CDR3 ends on some other residue instead of the conserved phenylalanine or tryptophan, so this is likely a read error. The chain combines TRBV15 with TRBJ1-1, with D uncertain. The germline gives CDR1 LNHNV, CDR2 YYDKDF (reference sequence). With 5 bases removed from V and 1 base from J, the gap between germline ends came to 8 bases. The CDR3 runs 13 residues. DNA for the CDR3: TGTGCCACCAGCCCCGGACGGAACACTGAAGCTTTCTCT. Residues: CATSPGRNTEAFS.

This clonotype was seen repeatedly, ten times or more. V and J are TRBV7-8 and TRBJ2-7, with D unclear. Germline V gene lookup returns CDR1 SGHVS and CDR2 FQNEAQ. The germline V and J ends were trimmed by 4 bases and 0 bases, with 7 bases remaining between them. The CDR3 extends over 13 amino acids. CDR3 sequence (DNA): TGTGCCAGCAGCTCCGGGCTCTCCTACGAGCAGTACTTC. Protein product: CASSSGLSYEQYF.

This rearrangement joins TRBV6-5 to TRBJ1-1; D gene unclear. Deletions cut 4 bases from V and 7 bases from J, with 16 bases between. CDR1 and CDR2 from the germline V gene are MNHEY and SVGAGI. This CDR3 contains 14 residues. The CDR3 loop is CASSCSSSLSEAFF. The CDR3 DNA reads as TGTGCCAGCAGTTGCTCGAGCAGTCTTAGTGAAGCTTTCTTT.

This clonotype came up many times. The chain combines TRBV27 with TRBJ2-5, with D perhaps TRBD1 (5 bases). The CDR3 contains 16 residues. V lost 6 bases to trimming and J lost 7 bases, with 24 bases between them. The germline gives CDR1 MNHEY, CDR2 SMNVEV (reference sequence). Here the CDR3 DNA reads TGTGCCAGCAGCCAATCGACCAGGGTCGCCGTAGGGACCCAGTACTTC. Its translation is CASSQSTRVAVGTQYF.

This rearrangement joins TRBV3-1 to TRBJ1-1; D gene unclear. Per the germline V gene, CDR1 is LGHDT and CDR2 is YNNKEL (reference sequence). Between the trimmed V and J ends, which lost 4 bases and 5 bases, there was a span of 17 bases. CDR3 length: 15 residues. CDR3 sequence: CASSPKGGEGTEAFF. CDR3 bases: TGTGCCAGCAGCCCAAAGGGTGGGGAGGGAACTGAAGCTTTCTTT.

As for this clonotype: Germline is not matched at one junction end, which may reflect a read error. The rearrangement links TRBV4-3 to TRBJ2-5; D is undetermined. This CDR3 region has 13 residues. The germline CDR1 and CDR2 sequences are LGHNA and YSLEER. CDR3 loop: CARSQDLRETQYF. CDR3 bases: TGCGCCAGAAGCCAAGATCTCCGGGAGACCCAGTACTTC.

The rearrangement joins TRBV10-3 to TRBJ2-7, with 8 bases aligning to TRBD1. CDR1 is ENHRY and CDR2 is SYGVKD in the germline V gene. The CDR3 loop spans 15 amino acids. V shed 3 bases and J 7 bases; nucleotides not matched to a gene: 11. CDR3 region: CAISDQDRALREQYF. The CDR3 coding sequence is TGTGCCATCAGTGATCAGGACAGGGCCCTTCGTGAGCAGTACTTC.

This clonotype occurred a few times. The CDR3 nucleotides read TGTGCCAGCCACATCCAGGGCAACACTGAAGCTTTCTTT. This sequence encodes CASHIQGNTEAFF. The V call is TRBV27, the J call TRBJ1-1; possible D gene TRBD1, 5 bases. Germline assignment: CDR1 MNHEY and CDR2 SMNVEV (reference sequence). This CDR3 has 13 amino acids. The ends were cut back, 8 bases at V and 2 bases at J, with 12 bases in the middle.

The table lists this clonotype with many counts. The chain uses TRBV29-1 and TRBJ2-3; 9 bases agree with TRBD2. The CDR3 has 15 residues. V was clipped by 6 bases and J by 4 bases; unmatched bases: 11. In germline, CDR1 is SQVTM, CDR2 ANQGSEA. The CDR3 DNA sequence: TGCAGCGTCAACGGAGTAGCGGGGGCCCCAGATACGCAGTATTTT. As protein: CSVNGVAGAPDTQYF.

This rearrangement joins TRBV11-2 to TRBJ2-1, with unresolved D. Per the germline V gene, CDR1 is SGHAT and CDR2 is FQNNGV. This CDR3 has 15 amino acids. V lost 1 base and J lost 6, with 13 bases in between. CDR3 amino acids: CASSLAPSGFNEQFF. The DNA for the CDR3 is TGTGCCAGCAGCTTAGCCCCCTCCGGGTTCAATGAGCAGTTCTTC.

The chain joins TRBV6-2 or TRBV6-3 to TRBJ1-1; the D is unclear. The CDR3 sequence is 12 residues long. Germline V lookup: CDR1 MNHEY, CDR2 SVGEGT. V was cut by 7 bases and J by 1 base, with 7 bases left in between. CDR3 in amino acids: CASNAENTEAFF. CDR3 nucleotides: TGTGCCAGCAATGCAGAGAACACTGAAGCTTTCTTT.

CDR3 sequence (DNA): TGCGCCAGCAGCCAAGTCCCCCCGACACGAAGCCTAGCGGGGGGGGGTCACCCCGAGACCCAGTACTTC. Its translation is CASSQVPPTRSLAGGGHPETQYF. The chain couples TRBV4-1 to TRBJ2-5; 12 nucleotides line up with TRBD2. CDR1 is MGHRA and CDR2 is YSYEKL in the germline V gene. The CDR3 has 23 amino acids. The J segment lost 5 bases and the V segment lost 1 base, leaving 26 bases of the junction unmatched.

This clonotype was counted at least ten times. The chain joins TRBV7-9 to TRBJ2-1, with TRBD2 identical over 14 bases. CDR1 is SEHNR and CDR2 is FQNEAQ in the germline V gene (reference sequence). After removal of 4 bases from V and 8 bases from J, the junction contained 4 bases not matched to a gene. This CDR3 is built from 15 residues. The CDR3 DNA sequence: TGTGCCAGCAGCTCGGGACTAGCGGGGGAGCATGAGCAGTTCTTC. Translating it yields CASSSGLAGEHEQFF.

The rearrangement uses TRBV4-1 and TRBJ2-1, with 8 nucleotides matching TRBD2. From germline, CDR1 is MGHRA and CDR2 YSYEKL. CDR3 size: 15 residues. V lost 4 bases to trimming and J lost 10 bases; unmatched junction nucleotides: 12. CDR3 amino acids: CASSPSTGGPGEQFF. The CDR3 DNA reads TGCGCCAGCAGCCCGTCGACGGGGGGGCCCGGGGAGCAGTTCTTC.

This clonotype has more than one count but fewer than ten. The V and J genes are TRBV18 and TRBJ2-1; D call uncertain. Germline loops: CDR1 KGHSH, CDR2 LQKENI. V was pared by 1 base and J by 8 bases, with 6 bases between. This CDR3 spans 12 amino acids. The CDR3 reads CASSPLGYEQFF. For the CDR3, the DNA is TGTGCCAGCTCACCACTCGGATATGAGCAGTTCTTC.

The CDR3 region is CASSSGTGMETQYF. CDR3 coding DNA: TGTGCCAGCAGCTCCGGGACAGGGATGGAGACCCAGTACTTC. The chain carries TRBV5-6 and TRBJ2-5, with TRBD1 matching over 9 bases. V was clipped by 3 bases and J by 5 bases; unmatched bases: 5. The V gene's germline CDR1 is SGHDT and CDR2 YYEEEE. The CDR3 is made up of 14 amino acids. The full variable domain, completed using reference TRBV5-6 and TRBJ2-5, is DAGVTQSPTHLIKTRGQQVTLRCSPKSGHDTVSWYQQALGQGPQFIFQYYEEEERQRGNFPDRFSGHQFPNYSSELNVNALLLGDSALYLCASSSGTGMETQYFGPGTRLLVL.

In its sample, this clonotype was seen many times. The V gene is TRBV12-3 or TRBV12-4, the J gene TRBJ2-2; D is undetermined. The ends were cut back, 5 bases at V and 3 bases at J, with 19 bases in the middle. This CDR3 contains 17 residues. In nucleotides, the CDR3 is TGTGCCAGCAGTCCCCATATCACGACGCAATACACCGGGGAGCTGTTTTTT. This gives the protein CASSPHITTQYTGELFF.

J is TRBJ2-7 and V is TRBV20-1; D might be TRBD1 (5 bases). Trimming left V 2 bases short and J 3 bases short, with 17 bases between. Germline CDR1 is DFQATT and CDR2 is SNEGSKA (reference sequence). This CDR3 has 15 amino acids. Written as DNA, the CDR3 is TGCAGTGCTAGATTTGGGCAGGGAATCCTCTACGAGCAGTACTTC. Translation gives CSARFGQGILYEQYF.